This paragraph covers one TCR beta chain sequence. Its antigen is still unknown. The record originates from a study of cytomegalovirus exposure and HLA in healthy donors. On the study more broadly: Clustering assigned about 80% of the 350 to 450 genotyped donors to the Caucasian-associated ancestry cluster.

Overall study results and limits: Being productive about 87% or about 30% of the time was typical of most TCR beta V segments in an earlier analysis. In a later analysis, HLA-associated beta chains showed higher expansion and lower generation probabilities than comparable chains.

The PCR contained 60 Vbeta and 13 Jbeta primers. Measured with immunoSEQ multiplex PCR; TCRdb has only the in-frame clones, and not every one. The sample spans roughly 55,000 clones; the ten largest clones claim roughly 9.6%. Germline V lookup: CDR1 MGHRA, CDR2 YSYEKL. The CDR3 sequence is 16 residues long. V lost 2 bases and J lost 6, with 16 bases in between. The clonotype originates from a man aged 50-60 years in good health and CMV-seropositive. The V and J genes are TRBV4-1 and TRBJ2-2; tentative D call: TRBD1 (5 bases). The sample taken for sequencing was PBMCs. CDR3 DNA sequence: TGCGCCAGCAGCCAACTAAGCCTTACAGGATCCGGGGAGCTGTTTTTT. Translation: CASSQLSLTGSGELFF.